Each of the 15 T cell receptor beta chains below was sequenced from the same sample in a study of human T cells and chemical hapten exposure. MiXCR was run by TCRdb on the RACE reads, yielding one entry per CDR3 protein. Of over 60,000 distinct CDR3 sequences listed, about 9.4% were seen once; the top ten hold about 6.9%. Time point defined: patch test 2, 6 weeks after DPC sensitization. As to treatment: therapeutic diphenylcyclopropenone sensitization with weekly scalp DPC. Specimen: whole blood, collected in connection with sensitization to the hapten diphenylcyclopropenone (DPC). These TCRs come from a woman between 45 and 65 years old with alopecia areata. Some clones in this sample may be carry-over from other donors' samples.

This clonotype was counted at least ten times. This sequence joins TRBV6-4 and TRBJ2-1, with a possible D match to TRBD2 (6 bases). Germline V lookup: CDR1 MRHNA, CDR2 SNTAGT. Trimming removed 5 bases from V and 5 bases from J, with 16 bases in between. CDR3 length: 15 residues. This CDR3 reads CASSPGLGQNNEQFF. The CDR3 DNA follows: TGTGCCAGCAGTCCGGGACTGGGCCAAAACAATGAGCAGTTCTTC.

This clonotype appeared many times. The V gene is TRBV2, the J gene TRBJ2-3, with 7 bases fitting TRBD1. The CDR3 extends over 14 amino acids. The germline V gene encodes CDR1 SNHLY and CDR2 FYNNEI. Losses at the gene ends were 5 bases for V and 3 bases for J; bases not matched to a gene: 5. In DNA, the CDR3 is TGTGCCAGCAGTACAGGGGTGAGGACAGATACGCAGTATTTT. Residues: CASSTGVRTDTQYF.

This clonotype came up many times. The chain combines TRBV11-2 with TRBJ2-3; tentatively, D is TRBD1 (6 bases). The CDR3 spans 16 residues. V was clipped by 2 bases and J by 1 base, with 13 bases between them. Germline CDR1 SGHAT, CDR2 FQNNGV. The CDR3 reads CASSLYGGLGTDTQYF. DNA of the CDR3: TGTGCCAGCAGCTTATATGGGGGCCTGGGCACAGATACGCAGTATTTT.

This clonotype was detected ten times or more. The V gene is TRBV29-1, the J gene TRBJ2-7; D ambiguous. Germline V CDR1 and CDR2: SQVTM, ANQGSEA. The ends were cut back, 7 bases at V and 7 bases at J, with 14 bases in the middle. CDR3 length: 11 residues. CDR3 region: CSGARSGEQYF. CDR3 in DNA: TGCAGCGGTGCAAGGTCCGGGGAGCAGTACTTC.

This clonotype was detected many times. The chain combines TRBV6-1 with TRBJ1-1; D might be TRBD1 (5 bases). Per the germline V gene, CDR1 is MNHNS and CDR2 is SASEGT. This CDR3 contains 14 residues. Trimming removed 7 bases from V and 0 bases from J, with 12 bases in between. The CDR3 sequence: CASTVTGVNTEAFF. CDR3 sequence (DNA): TGTGCCAGCACCGTAACGGGGGTGAACACTGAAGCTTTCTTT.

This clonotype was picked up one time. The V gene is TRBV5-1, the J gene TRBJ2-7; TRBD1 matches at 8 bases. Unmatched junction bases numbered 6, after V lost 6 bases and J lost 1 base. Per the germline V gene, CDR1 is SGHRS and CDR2 is YFSETQ. This CDR3 spans 14 amino acids. As DNA, the CDR3 is TGCGCCAGCACACTTGGACAGGGATCCTACGAGCAGTACTTC. Protein product: CASTLGQGSYEQYF.

This clonotype was seen a handful of times. The V and J genes are TRBV2 and TRBJ2-1, with D unresolved. The ends were cut back, 2 bases at V and 6 bases at J, with 11 bases in the middle. The CDR3 sequence is 14 residues long. CDR1 SNHLY and CDR2 FYNNEI come from the germline V gene. CDR3 region: CASSERPRSNEQFF. The CDR3 region has the DNA TGTGCCAGCAGTGAACGGCCCAGGTCCAATGAGCAGTTCTTC.

This clonotype occurred many times. This chain connects TRBV20-1 to TRBJ1-5; D is unresolved. The germline gives CDR1 DFQATT, CDR2 SNEGSKA (reference sequence). Trimming removed 0 bases at V and 3 bases at J, with 12 bases between. The CDR3 has 15 residues. The CDR3 sequence is CSARDPDGYNQPQHF. The CDR3 DNA reads TGCAGTGCTAGAGATCCGGACGGATACAATCAGCCCCAGCATTTT.

This clonotype was detected many times. V and J are TRBV18 and TRBJ2-5; the D gene is possibly TRBD1 (5 bases). The V gene's germline CDR1 is KGHSH and CDR2 LQKENI. The germline V and J ends were trimmed by 1 base and 0 bases, with 12 bases remaining between them. CDR3 length: 16 amino acids. This chain's CDR3 is CASSPLMAGYQETQYF. CDR3 bases: TGTGCCAGCTCACCACTAATGGCAGGGTACCAAGAGACCCAGTACTTC. The full variable domain, rest sourced from reference TRBV18 and TRBJ2-5, is NAGVMQNPRHLVRRRGQEARLRCSPMKGHSHVYWYRQLPEEGLKFMVYLQKENIIDESGMPKERFSAEFPKEGPSILRIQQVVRGDSAAYFCASSPLMAGYQETQYFGPGTRLLVL.

The chain employs TRBV29-1 and TRBJ2-7; 8 positions agree with TRBD2. Germline V gene sequence: CDR1 SQVTM, CDR2 ANQGSEA. This CDR3 is built from 13 residues. With 1 base clipped from V and 6 bases from J, the junction kept 5 bases outside the gene matches. CDR3 in amino acids: CSVEAGGPTEQYF. The CDR3 DNA follows: TGCAGCGTTGAAGCGGGAGGGCCCACCGAGCAGTACTTC.

The chain has TRBV29-1 and TRBJ2-3; 7 positions match TRBD2. V was pared by 4 bases and J by 4 bases, with 5 bases of the junction left unmatched. CDR3 size: 13 residues. CDR1 SQVTM and CDR2 ANQGSEA come from the germline V gene. The CDR3 spells CSVGEGGADTQYF. CDR3 sequence (DNA): TGCAGCGTTGGGGAGGGAGGGGCAGATACGCAGTATTTT.

This clonotype was recorded a few times. V gene TRBV20-1 combines with J gene TRBJ2-3; 8 bases map to TRBD1. Germline loops: CDR1 DFQATT, CDR2 SNEGSKA (reference sequence). This CDR3 spans 15 amino acids. The junction had 14 bases not matched to a gene; V was cut back by 8 bases and J by 4 bases. CDR3 sequence (DNA): TGCAGTCCCTTCGGCGGACAGGGCGGCTCAGATACGCAGTATTTT. Translated: CSPFGGQGGSDTQYF.

This clonotype was counted a few times. V usage is TRBV24-1 and J usage is TRBJ1-2; D possibly corresponds to TRBD1 (5 bases). The germline V gene has CDR1 KGHDR and CDR2 SFDVKD. Trimming left V 1 base short and J 6 bases short, with 41 bases between. The CDR3 loop spans 24 amino acids. CDR3 region: CATSDFPLRELWGRAESPKHGYTF. CDR3 DNA sequence: TGTGCCACCAGTGATTTCCCCCTCCGGGAATTGTGGGGACGAGCCGAATCTCCCAAGCATGGCTACACCTTC.

This clonotype has at least ten counts. This chain connects TRBV23-1 to TRBJ2-4, with TRBD1 matching 7 bases. TRBV23-1 is annotated as an ORF whose role is uncertain. With V trimmed by 8 bases and J by 0 bases, 10 bases remained unmatched. This CDR3 is built from 16 residues. The CDR3 DNA follows: TGCGCCAGCTCGCAACGGGACAGTCTAGCCAAAAACATTCAGTACTTC. As protein: CASSQRDSLAKNIQYF.

This clonotype was observed a few times. The chain employs TRBV5-1 and TRBJ2-3, with TRBD2 identical over 9 bases. There are 16 residues in the CDR3. V trimming: 4 bases; J trimming: 4 bases; junction bases outside the gene matches: 10. In germline, CDR1 is SGHRS, CDR2 YFSETQ. CDR3 DNA sequence: TGCGCCAGCAGCACCCTAAGGCGGGAGGGTGCAGATACGCAGTATTTT. Protein sequence: CASSTLRREGADTQYF. The full variable domain, rest sourced from reference TRBV5-1 and TRBJ2-3, is KAGVTQTPRYLIKTRGQQVTLSCSPISGHRSVSWYQQTPGQGLQFLFEYFSETQRNKGNFPGRFSGRQFSNSRSEMNVSTLELGDSALYLCASSTLRREGADTQYFGPGTRLTVL.